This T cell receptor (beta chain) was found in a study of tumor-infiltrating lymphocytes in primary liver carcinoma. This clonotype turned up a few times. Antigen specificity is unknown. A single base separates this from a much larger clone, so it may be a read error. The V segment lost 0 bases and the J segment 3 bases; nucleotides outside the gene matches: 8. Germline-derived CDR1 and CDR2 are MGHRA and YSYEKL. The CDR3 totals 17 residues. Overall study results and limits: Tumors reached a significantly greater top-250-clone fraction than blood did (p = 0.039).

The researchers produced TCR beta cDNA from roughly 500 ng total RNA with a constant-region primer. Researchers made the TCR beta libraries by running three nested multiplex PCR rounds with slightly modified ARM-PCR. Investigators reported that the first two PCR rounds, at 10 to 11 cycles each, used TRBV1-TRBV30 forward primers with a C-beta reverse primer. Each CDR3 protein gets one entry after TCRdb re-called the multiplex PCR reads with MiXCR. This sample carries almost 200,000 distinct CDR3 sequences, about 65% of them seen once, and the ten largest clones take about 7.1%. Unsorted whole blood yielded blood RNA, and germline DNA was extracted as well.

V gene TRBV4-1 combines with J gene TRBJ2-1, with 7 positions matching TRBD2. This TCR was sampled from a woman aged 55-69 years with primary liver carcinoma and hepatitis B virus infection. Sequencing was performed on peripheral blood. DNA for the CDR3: TGCGCCAGCAGCCAAGATCCCCGGGAGGACCTCTACAATGAGCAGTTCTTC. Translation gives CASSQDPREDLYNEQFF.